A single TCR beta chain is shown here with its context. Its antigen remains unknown. Losses at the gene ends were 5 bases for V and 6 bases for J; bases not matched to a gene: 9. CDR1 and CDR2 (germline): SEHNR, FQNEAQ (reference sequence). The CDR3 length is 15 residues. The record originates from a study of T cell repertoires in aging, cancer and after chemotherapy. The overall study: Six age groups, ranging from 30 or younger to 70 or older, included the donors. The full dataset contained 9.1 million or so TCR reads. Clear clonal overlap appeared across healthy donor samples taken over several months to years. Overall study results and limits: Rebound thymic output was suggested by rising median generation probability during chemotherapy in each cancer cohort.

Rearranged V-D-J TRB sequences were amplified with a mixed TRB-A/B primer pool. TCRdb used MiXCR to reprocess the multiplex PCR reads, holding one entry per CDR3 protein. The sample contains about 11,000 distinct CDR3 sequences, just under 30% of which appear only once. Amplification of TCR beta used genomic DNA extracted from peripheral blood. This TCR came from a human donor in good health. J is TRBJ2-7 and V is TRBV7-9, with 11 bases matching TRBD2. Sequenced: blood. In DNA form, the CDR3 reads TGTGCCAGCAGCGCCACCCTACTAGCGGGAGTCGAGCAGTACTTC. It codes for CASSATLLAGVEQYF.